This TCR beta chain comes out of a study of a mutant IDH1 vaccine in newly diagnosed glioma. Study overall: Standard pretreatment was either radiotherapy, temozolomide, or, for most, radiochemotherapy with temozolomide. V12 occurred at week 35 and V13 at week 47. Study conclusions and caveats: Evidence of vaccine-induced immune responses was documented in 85% to 95% of patients.

Clones were read by immunoSEQ multiplex PCR, and TCRdb kept only the in-frame ones, dropping some. The sample consists of about 83,000 clones, roughly four fifths of them appearing once. On this clone: What it binds is unknown.

Time point noted: week 47, end of study. Doses consisted of 300 ug of mutant IDH1 20-mer peptide each, paired with topical imiquimod. Donors' newly diagnosed IDH1-mutant WHO grade 3 or 4 astrocytomas lacked nuclear ATRX. V was pared by 1 base and J by 10 bases, with 17 bases between. Germline V lookup: CDR1 LNHDA, CDR2 SQIVND (reference sequence). This CDR3 spans 16 amino acids. The origin of this receptor is a man aged 35-49 years with glioma. The sample was PBMCs, taken from a glioma patient whose treatment included an IDH1 peptide vaccine. The rearrangement uses TRBV19 and TRBJ1-6, with unresolved D. The CDR3 nucleotides read TGTGCCAGTAGTATAGTGCGGCGGCGGAGAGGATCACCCCTCCACTTT. This translates into CASSIVRRRRGSPLHF.